Shown below are 5 T cell receptor beta chains from a single sample sequenced in a study of blood T cell repertoires in COVID-19. The table came from immunoSEQ multiplex PCR; TCRdb's copy has only in-frame clones and leaves some out. The repertoire holds 55,000 to 80,000 clones, roughly 74% seen once, with 25% to 30% in the top ten. Material: peripheral blood. The receptors come from an elderly woman with acute or convalescent COVID-19.

The V gene is TRBV2, the J gene TRBJ1-5; D is unresolved. V was clipped by 6 bases and J by 0 bases, with 21 bases between them. CDR1 SNHLY and CDR2 FYNNEI come from the germline V gene. The CDR3 sequence is 18 residues long. DNA for the CDR3: TGTGCCAGCAGCTGGGGTCGGAGAGAGGGAAATAGCAATCAGCCCCAGCATTTT. It is translated as CASSWGRREGNSNQPQHF.

The chain joins TRBV6-5 to TRBJ2-1, with a weak D call TRBD2 (6 bases). Germline V gene data show CDR1 as MNHEY and CDR2 as SVGAGI. The CDR3 has 15 residues. V was shortened by 3 bases and J by 4 bases, with 13 bases between the two germline ends. This CDR3 reads CASSYEVRGYNEQFF. The CDR3 DNA reads as TGTGCCAGCAGTTATGAGGTGCGGGGATACAATGAGCAGTTCTTC.

This sequence joins TRBV6-5 and TRBJ1-6, with D possibly matching TRBD1 (6 bases). Germline lookup yields CDR1 MNHEY and CDR2 SVGAGI. The CDR3 sequence is 13 residues long. Trimming removed 6 bases at V and 5 bases at J, with 8 bases between. CDR3 coding DNA: TGTGCCAGCAGCAGGGGAAATAATTCACCCCTCCACTTT. It codes for CASSRGNNSPLHF.

The rearrangement links TRBV30 to TRBJ1-5; a weak D match, TRBD1 (5 bases). This CDR3 contains 13 residues. V was cut by 8 bases and J by 5 bases, with 16 bases left in between. In germline, CDR1 is GTSNPN, CDR2 SVGIG (reference sequence). The CDR3, as DNA: TGTGCCGGAGATCAGGGTTTGGATCAGCCCCAGCATTTT. Translating it yields CAGDQGLDQPQHF.

This clone appeared once. The chain links TRBV6-5 to TRBJ2-7; tentative D call: TRBD2 (6 bases). The CDR3 contains 15 residues. The germline V and J ends were trimmed by 6 bases and 3 bases, with 18 bases remaining between them. Germline V gene data show CDR1 as MNHEY and CDR2 as SVGAGI. The DNA of the CDR3 is TGTGCCAGCAGCAGAGGTTGGGCGGGGATCTACGAGCAGTACTTC. Its protein is CASSRGWAGIYEQYF.